The rows below give T cell receptor beta chains drawn from one sample of a study of T cells in Graves' hyperthyroidism and ophthalmopathy. TCRdb independently ran MiXCR on the multiplex PCR reads; one entry per CDR3 protein. The sample contains around 250,000 distinct CDR3 sequences, approximately 24% of which appear only once. The sequencing sample was made of blood. These receptors were collected from a woman aged 40 to 55 with Graves' ophthalmopathy. CDR3s include the opening cysteine and the closing phenylalanine or tryptophan. The D gene is left open where the match is weak. Size tells how often a clone was seen (once, few, many) or the class of an expanded clone, and some rows leave it out.

J: TRBJ2-7; D: -; size: many; V: TRBV21-1; CDR3: CASSARGREKRERRSYEQYF; DNA: TGTGCCAGCAGCGCGAGGGGAAGAGAGAAGCGGGAGAGGAGGTCCTACGAGCAGTACTTC
J: TRBJ2-5; D: -; size: many; V: TRBV25-1; CDR3: CASSESVSGQETQYF; DNA: TGTGCCAGCAGTGAAAGCGTTAGCGGCCAAGAGACCCAGTACTTC
J: TRBJ1-2; D: TRBD1; size: many; V: TRBV19; CDR3: CASSLIQGANYGYTF; DNA: TGTGCCAGTAGTCTGATACAGGGGGCGAACTATGGCTACACCTTC
J: TRBJ2-1; D: TRBD2; size: many; V: TRBV6-5; CDR3: CASSYSGRSYNEQFF; DNA: TGTGCCAGCAGTTACAGCGGGAGATCCTACAATGAGCAGTTCTTC
J: TRBJ2-7; D: TRBD2; size: many; V: TRBV12-3/TRBV12-4; CDR3: CASSLRLSGRRAYEQYF; DNA: TGTGCCAGCAGTTTGCGGCTTAGCGGGAGAAGGGCCTACGAGCAGTACTTC
J: TRBJ2-2; D: -; size: -; V: TRBV4-1; CDR3: CASSPYLDVGELFF; DNA: TGCGCCAGCAGCCCTTACTTGGACGTCGGGGAGCTGTTTTTT
J: TRBJ2-7; D: -; size: -; V: TRBV5-1; CDR3: CASSYVGGGDEQYF; DNA: TGCGCCAGCAGCTACGTGGGAGGCGGGGACGAGCAGTACTTC
J: TRBJ1-2; D: TRBD1; size: many; V: TRBV28; CDR3: CASSFFERGTGYGYTF; DNA: TGTGCCAGCAGTTTTTTTGAACGTGGGACAGGGTATGGCTACACCTTC
J: TRBJ2-1; D: TRBD1; size: -; V: TRBV6-1; CDR3: CASRPGQGPDNEQFF; DNA: TGTGCCAGCAGACCGGGACAGGGGCCCGACAATGAGCAGTTCTTC
J: TRBJ2-5; D: TRBD2; size: many; V: TRBV5-1; CDR3: CASSLAPSGAQETQYF; DNA: TGCGCCAGCAGCTTGGCCCCTAGCGGGGCCCAAGAGACCCAGTACTTC
J: TRBJ2-7; D: TRBD1; size: -; V: TRBV12-3/TRBV12-4; CDR3: CASSLGTGTTYEQYF; DNA: TGTGCCAGCAGTTTAGGGACAGGCACTACCTACGAGCAGTACTTC
J: TRBJ1-1; D: -; size: -; V: TRBV6-2/TRBV6-3; CDR3: CASSLSQKMNTEAFF; DNA: TGTGCCAGCAGTTTGAGCCAAAAGATGAACACTGAAGCTTTCTTT
J: TRBJ1-1; D: TRBD1; size: many; V: TRBV20-1; CDR3: CSASGTGATEAFF; DNA: TGCAGTGCTAGCGGGACAGGGGCCACTGAAGCTTTCTTT
J: TRBJ2-7; D: -; size: many; V: TRBV2; CDR3: CASSAGRPFTEQYF; DNA: TGTGCCAGCAGTGCGGGCAGGCCTTTCACCGAGCAGTACTTC
J: TRBJ2-7; D: -; size: many; V: TRBV11-2; CDR3: CASSLEAKRNYEQYF; DNA: TGTGCCAGCAGCTTAGAGGCGAAAAGGAACTACGAGCAGTACTTC
J: TRBJ1-5; D: TRBD1; size: many; V: TRBV6-1; CDR3: CASSVVQGANQPQHF; DNA: TGTGCCAGCAGTGTCGTACAGGGGGCGAATCAGCCCCAGCATTTT
J: TRBJ1-2; D: -; size: -; V: TRBV20-1; CDR3: CSASDSRTLPAYGYTF; DNA: TGCAGTGCTTCCGATTCCAGAACTCTCCCGGCGTATGGCTACACCTTC
J: TRBJ1-5; D: TRBD1; size: -; V: TRBV6-2/TRBV6-3; CDR3: CASSNRGQPQHF; DNA: TGTGCCAGCAGCAACAGGGGCCAGCCCCAGCATTTT
J: TRBJ2-1; D: -; size: -; V: TRBV27; CDR3: CARGQGCEQFF; DNA: TGTGCCAGGGGCCAAGGGTGTGAGCAGTTCTTC
J: TRBJ2-7; D: -; size: -; V: TRBV20-1; CDR3: CSPGQGRGAYEQYF; DNA: TGCAGCCCGGGCCAAGGTAGGGGGGCCTACGAGCAGTACTTC
J: TRBJ2-2; D: -; size: many; V: TRBV28; CDR3: CASSFIGDTGELFF; DNA: TGTGCCAGCAGTTTCATCGGGGACACCGGGGAGCTGTTTTTT
J: TRBJ2-7; D: TRBD2; size: many; V: TRBV29-1; CDR3: CSVEDPPSSGSINEQYF; DNA: TGCAGCGTTGAAGATCCCCCATCTAGCGGGAGTATAAACGAGCAGTACTTC
J: TRBJ2-7; D: -; size: -; V: TRBV12-3/TRBV12-4; CDR3: CASSLDRGGNEQYF; DNA: TGTGCCAGCAGTTTGGACAGAGGAGGAAACGAGCAGTACTTC
J: TRBJ1-1; D: -; size: many; V: TRBV29-1; CDR3: CSAAPDRNTEAFF; DNA: TGCAGCGCCGCCCCGGACAGAAACACTGAAGCTTTCTTT
J: TRBJ2-4; D: -; size: many; V: TRBV28; CDR3: CASSLAEAKNIQYF; DNA: TGTGCCAGCAGTTTGGCGGAAGCCAAAAACATTCAGTACTTC
J: TRBJ2-4; D: -; size: many; V: TRBV28; CDR3: CATRGGGKGKNIQYF; DNA: TGTGCCACCCGAGGGGGGGGAAAGGGCAAAAACATTCAGTACTTC
J: TRBJ2-1; D: TRBD2; size: many; V: TRBV12-3/TRBV12-4; CDR3: CASRPQTSGYNEQFF; DNA: TGTGCCAGCAGACCCCAGACTAGCGGCTACAATGAGCAGTTCTTC
J: TRBJ2-2; D: TRBD2; size: many; V: TRBV29-1; CDR3: CSVEEGLAGGPGELFF; DNA: TGCAGCGTTGAAGAGGGACTAGCGGGAGGGCCGGGGGAGCTGTTTTTT
J: TRBJ2-7; D: TRBD2; size: -; V: TRBV6-5; CDR3: CASSSGLAVF; DNA: TGTGCCAGCAGTTCGGGACTAGCGGTATTC
J: TRBJ2-7; D: TRBD2; size: many; V: TRBV12-5; CDR3: CASGLVKTSGRARVTYEQYF; DNA: TGTGCTAGTGGTTTGGTAAAGACTAGCGGGAGGGCCCGAGTGACCTACGAGCAGTACTTC
J: TRBJ2-7; D: -; size: many; V: TRBV27; CDR3: CASSLIQGRGEQYF; DNA: TGTGCCAGCAGTCTCATACAGGGGCGGGGTGAGCAGTACTTC
J: TRBJ1-1; D: -; size: many; V: TRBV12-3/TRBV12-4; CDR3: CASSLGAGTEAFF; DNA: TGTGCCAGCAGCTTAGGGGCAGGCACTGAAGCTTTCTTT
J: TRBJ2-7; D: -; size: many; V: TRBV3-1; CDR3: CASSQGIGGYEQYF; DNA: TGTGCCAGCAGCCAAGGAATTGGGGGTTACGAGCAGTACTTC
J: TRBJ1-2; D: TRBD1; size: -; V: TRBV28; CDR3: CASHTRDRANYGYTF; DNA: TGTGCCAGTCATACCCGGGACAGAGCTAACTATGGCTACACCTTC
J: TRBJ1-6; D: -; size: few; V: TRBV30; CDR3: CAWSSAAPNSPLHF; DNA: TGTGCCTGGAGTTCGGCGGCCCCAAATTCACCCCTCCACTTT
J: TRBJ2-5; D: TRBD2; size: once; V: TRBV11-2; CDR3: CASSGLAGSETQYF; DNA: TGTGCCAGCAGCGGACTAGCGGGATCAGAGACCCAGTACTTC
J: TRBJ1-1; D: -; size: few; V: TRBV6-1; CDR3: CASREQGIGTEAFF; DNA: TGTGCCAGCAGGGAACAGGGTATCGGCACTGAAGCTTTCTTT
J: TRBJ2-7; D: TRBD2; size: many; V: TRBV12-3/TRBV12-4; CDR3: CASSLRTSGGDEQYF; DNA: TGTGCCAGCAGTTTGAGGACTAGCGGGGGCGACGAGCAGTACTTC
J: TRBJ1-1; D: -; size: many; V: TRBV5-1; CDR3: CASSATGNSEAFF; DNA: TGCGCCAGCAGCGCTACCGGTAACTCTGAAGCTTTCTTT
J: TRBJ2-7; D: TRBD2; size: many; V: TRBV5-1; CDR3: CASSLAPAGGYYEQYF; DNA: TGCGCCAGCAGCTTGGCCCCAGCGGGAGGGTACTACGAGCAGTACTTC
J: TRBJ2-2; D: -; size: many; V: TRBV12-3/TRBV12-4; CDR3: CASSFFPGFTGELFF; DNA: TGTGCCAGCAGTTTTTTTCCAGGGTTCACCGGGGAGCTGTTTTTT
J: TRBJ1-5; D: -; size: once; V: TRBV27; CDR3: CASSLEGQQPQHF; DNA: TGTGCCAGCAGTTTAGAAGGGCAACAGCCCCAGCATTTT
J: TRBJ2-2; D: -; size: few; V: TRBV9; CDR3: CASSPRQFNTGELFF; DNA: TGTGCCAGCAGCCCCCGCCAATTCAACACCGGGGAGCTGTTTTTT
J: TRBJ1-1; D: TRBD1; size: many; V: TRBV28; CDR3: CASSLRSTGGYTEAFF; DNA: TGTGCCAGCAGTTTAAGGTCGACAGGGGGCTACACTGAAGCTTTCTTT
J: TRBJ2-5; D: TRBD1; size: -; V: TRBV28; CDR3: CASSFPETGGEGQETQYF; DNA: TGTGCCAGCAGTTTTCCCGAGACAGGGGGTGAAGGTCAAGAGACCCAGTACTTC
J: TRBJ1-2; D: -; size: -; V: TRBV6-2/TRBV6-3; CDR3: CASSYPPPRGLNNGYTF; DNA: TGTGCCAGCAGTTACCCGCCACCACGAGGTCTGAATAATGGCTACACCTTC
J: TRBJ2-4; D: -; size: many; V: TRBV11-2; CDR3: CASSLAQPLAKNIQYF; DNA: TGTGCCAGCAGCTTAGCTCAACCGCTAGCCAAAAACATTCAGTACTTC
J: TRBJ2-4; D: -; size: many; V: TRBV30; CDR3: CAWRLPGANIQYF; DNA: TGTGCCTGGAGACTCCCTGGGGCGAACATTCAGTACTTC
J: TRBJ1-5; D: -; size: many; V: TRBV30; CDR3: CAWSPRAVVGQPQHF; DNA: TGTGCCTGGAGTCCCAGGGCCGTAGTTGGTCAGCCCCAGCATTTT
J: TRBJ1-1; D: TRBD1; size: many; V: TRBV28; CDR3: CASNRQGWGAFF; DNA: TGTGCCAGCAATCGACAGGGATGGGGAGCTTTCTTT